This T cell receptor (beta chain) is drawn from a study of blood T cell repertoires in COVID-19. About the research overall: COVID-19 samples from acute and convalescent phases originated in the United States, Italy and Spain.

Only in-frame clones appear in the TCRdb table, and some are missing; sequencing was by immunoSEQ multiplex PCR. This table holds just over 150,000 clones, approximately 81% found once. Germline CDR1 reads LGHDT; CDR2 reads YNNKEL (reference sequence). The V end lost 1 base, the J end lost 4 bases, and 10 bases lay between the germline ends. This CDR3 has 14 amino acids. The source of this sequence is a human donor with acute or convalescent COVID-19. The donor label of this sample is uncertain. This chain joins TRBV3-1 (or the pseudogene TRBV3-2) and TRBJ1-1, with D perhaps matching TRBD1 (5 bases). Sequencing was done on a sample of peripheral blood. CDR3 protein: CASSQAGASTEAFF. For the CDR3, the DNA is TGTGCCAGCAGCCAAGCTGGGGCTAGCACTGAAGCTTTCTTT.